Shown below are 12 T cell receptor beta chains from a single sample sequenced in a study of T cell responses to AZD1222 COVID-19 vaccine. Sequenced by immunoSEQ multiplex PCR; TCRdb stores in-frame clones only, minus some. The sample has some 120,000 clones; 93% are singletons. The starting material was peripheral blood, obtained on day 0 of AZD1222 vaccination. Receptors originate from an adult in good health.

This clone was observed a single time. The chain employs TRBV19 and TRBJ2-5; TRBD2 is a possible D gene (6 bases). This CDR3 has 14 amino acids. CDR1 LNHDA and CDR2 SQIVND come from the germline V gene (reference sequence). V was cut by 5 bases and J by 1 base, with 11 bases left in between. The CDR3 spells CASSGGSAQETQYF. The CDR3 DNA sequence: TGTGCCAGTAGTGGAGGGAGTGCCCAAGAGACCCAGTACTTC.

The rearrangement uses TRBV3-1 (or the pseudogene TRBV3-2) and TRBJ2-5; TRBD2 is a possible D gene (6 bases). This CDR3 has 13 residues. Trimming stripped 0 bases from V and 5 bases from J, with 7 bases between. Germline loops: CDR1 LGHDT, CDR2 YNNKEL (reference sequence). The CDR3 nucleotides are TGTGCCAGCAGCCAAGATGGGGGGGAGACCCAGTACTTC. It translates to CASSQDGGETQYF.

This clone was recorded once. The chain combines TRBV27 with TRBJ1-5; D ambiguous. Germline lookup yields CDR1 MNHEY and CDR2 SMNVEV (reference sequence). V was cut by 2 bases and J by 5 bases, with 7 bases left in between. This CDR3 is built from 13 residues. CDR3 bases: TGTGCCAGCAGTTTAATGGGCGATCAGCCCCAGCATTTT. Protein sequence: CASSLMGDQPQHF.

This chain joins TRBV29-1 and TRBJ2-1; tentatively, D is TRBD1 or TRBD2 (6 bases each). The CDR3 is 18 residues long. Trimming cost V 1 base and J 0 bases, with 19 bases left between them. Germline V CDR1 and CDR2: SQVTM, ANQGSEA. The CDR3 loop reads CSVEALQGKEGSYNEQFF. Written as DNA, the CDR3 is TGCAGCGTTGAAGCTCTACAGGGTAAGGAGGGCTCCTACAATGAGCAGTTCTTC.

The chain is built from TRBV28 and TRBJ1-3; D call uncertain. Per germline, CDR1 MDHEN and CDR2 SYDVKM. Deletions cut 2 bases from V and 3 bases from J, with 8 bases between. The CDR3 totals 14 residues. The DNA of the CDR3 is TGTGCCAGCAGTTTAGTCGGGAGTGGAAACACCATATATTTT. Residues: CASSLVGSGNTIYF.

V and J are TRBV18 and TRBJ2-1; 8 nucleotides align to TRBD1. V gave up 6 bases and J gave up 7 bases; unmatched junction bases: 11. Germline V CDR1 and CDR2: KGHSH, LQKENI. CDR3 length: 15 residues. The CDR3 DNA reads as TGTGCCAGCTCGGTTCCAGGGGGCGCGTATAATGAGCAGTTCTTC. Its translation is CASSVPGGAYNEQFF.

The chain is built from TRBV11-2 and TRBJ1-4, with D maybe TRBD1 (6 bases). Trimming pared 3 bases from V and 4 bases from J, leaving 12 bases between. CDR3 length: 15 amino acids. The germline CDR1 and CDR2 sequences are SGHAT and FQNNGV. The CDR3 sequence is CASSLTGNLNEKLFF. The CDR3 nucleotides are TGTGCCAGCAGCTTGACAGGCAACCTTAATGAAAAACTGTTTTTT.

A single count supports this clone. This sequence joins TRBV24-1 and TRBJ2-5; 7 bases fit TRBD1. Germline CDR1 reads KGHDR; CDR2 reads SFDVKD. The trim removed 3 bases at V and 4 bases at J, leaving 4 bases unmatched. The CDR3 sequence is 14 residues long. The CDR3 DNA reads TGTGCCACCAGTGATCCATCAGGGGGAGAGACCCAGTACTTC. Translated, it gives CATSDPSGGETQYF.

This clone was seen a single time. This chain joins TRBV9 and TRBJ2-1; D is possibly TRBD1 (6 bases). Germline values: CDR1 SGDLS, CDR2 YYNGEE. This CDR3 is 14 amino acids long. V lost 0 bases and J 4 bases, leaving 8 bases between the germline ends. The CDR3: CASSVEQGYNEQFF. The DNA for the CDR3 is TGTGCCAGCAGCGTAGAACAGGGATACAATGAGCAGTTCTTC.

The V call is TRBV5-6, the J call TRBJ2-1; 9 nucleotides agree with TRBD2. CDR3 length: 16 amino acids. The V segment lost 3 bases and the J segment 9 bases; nucleotides outside the gene matches: 13. Germline CDR1 and CDR2: SGHDT and YYEEEE. For the CDR3, the DNA is TGTGCCAGCAGCTATCAGCCTAGCGGGGTCTACGGTGAGCAGTTCTTC. It translates to CASSYQPSGVYGEQFF.

This clone appeared a single time. This CDR3 reads CASSFGYITITEAFF. The CDR3 DNA reads as TGTGCCAGCAGCTTTGGGTACATAACAATCACTGAAGCTTTCTTT. V usage is TRBV7-9 and J usage is TRBJ1-1; D is unresolved. The V gene lost 3 bases and the J gene lost 4 bases, with 15 bases spanning the gap. The germline V gene has CDR1 SEHNR and CDR2 FQNEAQ (reference sequence). The CDR3 is 15 amino acids.

This clone was seen only once. Other DNA sequences of this sample code for an identical CDR3. The rearrangement uses TRBV28 and TRBJ1-5, with D hard to call. The CDR3 is 13 residues long. With 3 bases removed from V and 2 bases from J, the gap between germline ends came to 5 bases. CDR1 is MDHEN, CDR2 SYDVKM, per germline. CDR3 DNA: TGTGCCAGCAGTTTGAGTGGCAATCAGCCCCAGCATTTT. This codes for CASSLSGNQPQHF.